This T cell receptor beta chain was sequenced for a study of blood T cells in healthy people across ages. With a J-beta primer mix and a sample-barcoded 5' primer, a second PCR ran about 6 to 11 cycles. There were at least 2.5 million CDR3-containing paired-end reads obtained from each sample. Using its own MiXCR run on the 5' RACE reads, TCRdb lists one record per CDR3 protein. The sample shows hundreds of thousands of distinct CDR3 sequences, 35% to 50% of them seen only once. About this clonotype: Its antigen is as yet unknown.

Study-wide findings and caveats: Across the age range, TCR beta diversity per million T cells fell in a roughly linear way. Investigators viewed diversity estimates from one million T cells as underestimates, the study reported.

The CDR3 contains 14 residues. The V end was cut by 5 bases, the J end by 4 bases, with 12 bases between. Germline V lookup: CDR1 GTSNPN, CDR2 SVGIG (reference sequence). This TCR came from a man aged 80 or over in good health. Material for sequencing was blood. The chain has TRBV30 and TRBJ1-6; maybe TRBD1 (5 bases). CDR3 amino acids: CAWAIEGYNSPLHF. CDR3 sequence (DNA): TGTGCCTGGGCTATTGAGGGGTATAATTCACCCCTCCACTTT.